The next 10 T cell receptor beta chains were all read from a single sample in a study of T cell repertoires in cytomegalovirus infection. TCRdb redid the calling of the reads with MiXCR, one entry per CDR3 protein. Here the sample spans approximately 750,000 distinct CDR3 sequences, approximately 34% being singletons. The material sequenced was PBMCs. All receptors come from a human donor in good health (CMV status not recorded). Some clones in this sample may be carry-over from other donors' samples.

In DNA form, the CDR3 reads TGTGCCAGCAGGTTAGGCGGGAAGGGTATCGAGACCCAGTACTTC. This translates into CASRLGGKGIETQYF. The chain recombines TRBV28 with TRBJ2-5, with a tentative D call TRBD2 (6 bases). Germline V lookup: CDR1 MDHEN, CDR2 SYDVKM. The CDR3 runs to 15 residues. Between the trimmed V and J ends, which lost 6 bases and 5 bases, there was a span of 19 bases.

Turning to this clonotype: Since no conserved phenylalanine or tryptophan closes the CDR3, a read error is the likely cause. V is TRBV10-3 and J is TRBJ2-7, with D possibly matching TRBD1 (6 bases). The CDR3 has 15 residues. The germline gives CDR1 ENHRY, CDR2 SYGVKD. Deletions cut 7 bases from V and 9 bases from J, with 25 bases between. DNA for the CDR3: TGTGCCATCACCCAGAACGTTGGACAGCCCTGGGGGCAGTACTTA. Protein product: CAITQNVGQPWGQYL.

The table lists this clonotype with a few counts. The rearrangement joins TRBV10-3 to TRBJ2-7; D is unclear. V gave up 0 bases and J gave up 2 bases, with 8 bases separating them. There are 14 residues in the CDR3. Per the germline V gene, CDR1 is ENHRY and CDR2 is SYGVKD. The CDR3 sequence: CAISESTGTYEQYF. CDR3 DNA sequence: TGTGCCATCAGTGAGTCGACGGGTACCTACGAGCAGTACTTC.

The CDR3 is CSAQDSRAGGLIWNREQYF. Written as DNA, the CDR3 is TGCAGTGCGCAGGATTCTAGAGCGGGAGGTCTCATTTGGAATAGGGAGCAGTACTTC. The chain is built from TRBV20-1 and TRBJ2-7; 9 nucleotides match TRBD2. The junction had 28 bases not matched to a gene; V was cut back by 6 bases and J by 7 bases. This CDR3 comprises 19 residues. Germline values: CDR1 DFQATT, CDR2 SNEGSKA (reference sequence).

CDR3 nucleotides: TGTGCCAGCAGCCCCCTGACCCGCTCTGGGGCCAACGTCCTGACTTTC. This sequence encodes CASSPLTRSGANVLTF. This rearrangement joins TRBV7-9 to TRBJ2-6, with no clear D. Germline CDR1 is SEHNR and CDR2 is FQNEAQ (reference sequence). Trimming cost V 5 bases and J 0 bases, with 11 bases left between them. The CDR3 is 16 amino acids.

This clonotype occurred a few times. J is TRBJ1-1 and V is TRBV10-3, with D possibly TRBD1 on 6 matching bases. Trimming took off 6 bases at V and 2 bases at J, with 10 bases between the two ends. The V gene's germline CDR1 is ENHRY and CDR2 SYGVKD. The CDR3 runs to 13 residues. CDR3 residues: CAISRQDNTEAFF. The DNA for the CDR3 is TGTGCCATCAGCCGACAGGATAACACTGAAGCTTTCTTT.

Concerning this clonotype itself: A read error is possible here, since a much larger clone lies one base away. This is likely a read error, given that the CDR3 carries no conserved phenylalanine or tryptophan at its end. This chain joins TRBV28 and TRBJ2-5; possibly TRBD1 for D (6 bases). V was pared by 6 bases and J by 5 bases, with 25 bases between. Per germline, CDR1 MDHEN and CDR2 SYDVKM. The CDR3 length is 17 residues. The CDR3 coding sequence is TGTGCCAGCAGCAAGACAGGTCATCTGTCTTTATCGGAGACCCAGTACTTA. It translates to CASSKTGHLSLSETQYL.

The chain is built from TRBV6-1 and TRBJ2-5; the D gene is possibly TRBD1 (6 bases). Trimming took off 5 bases at V and 6 bases at J, with 19 bases between the two ends. Germline V gene sequence: CDR1 MNHNS, CDR2 SASEGT. This CDR3 has 15 amino acids. CDR3 sequence: CASSQSGTHVKTQYF. CDR3 coding DNA: TGTGCCAGCAGTCAATCCGGGACACACGTAAAGACCCAGTACTTC.

In this sample, this clonotype turned up once. A much larger clone sits a single nucleotide away, making a read error possible. This chain connects TRBV7-6 to TRBJ2-5, with TRBD2 matching over 10 bases. The ends lost 4 bases at V and 4 bases at J; junction bases unmatched: 3. CDR1 and CDR2 from the germline V gene are SGHVS and FNYEAQ. The CDR3 totals 14 residues. CDR3 region: CASSYPSGGETQYF. Written as DNA, the CDR3 is TGTGCCAGCAGCTATCCTAGCGGGGGAGAGACCCAGTACTTC.

The chain combines TRBV19 with TRBJ1-5, with D unclear. The germline V gene encodes CDR1 LNHDA and CDR2 SQIVND (reference sequence). The CDR3 totals 15 residues. V was clipped by 5 bases and J by 0 bases, with 11 bases between them. The CDR3 DNA sequence: TGTGCCAGTAGTTTATCTCCTCGTAGCAATCAGCCCCAGCATTTT. Its protein is CASSLSPRSNQPQHF.